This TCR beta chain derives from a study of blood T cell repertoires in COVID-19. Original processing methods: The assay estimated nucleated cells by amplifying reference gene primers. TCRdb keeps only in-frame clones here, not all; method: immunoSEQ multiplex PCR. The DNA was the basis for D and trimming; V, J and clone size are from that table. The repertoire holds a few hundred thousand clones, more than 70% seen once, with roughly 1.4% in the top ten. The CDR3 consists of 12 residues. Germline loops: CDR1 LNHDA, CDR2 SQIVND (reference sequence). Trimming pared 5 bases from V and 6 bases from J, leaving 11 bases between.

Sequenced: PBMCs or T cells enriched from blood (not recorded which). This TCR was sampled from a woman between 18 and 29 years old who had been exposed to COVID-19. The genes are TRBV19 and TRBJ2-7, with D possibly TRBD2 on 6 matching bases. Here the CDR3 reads CASSSSVGEQYF. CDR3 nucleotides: TGTGCCAGTAGTTCTAGCGTAGGCGAGCAGTACTTC.